This TCR beta chain originates from a study of read filtering for tumor transcriptome and immune sequencing. Study-wide background: The cohort had over 16 men and approximately 13 women aged roughly 45 to 90, mean around 66 years.

This clonotype has ten or more counts. Its antigen is not known. The study, taken as a whole, reports: Dropping single-read clonotypes raised IR-seq and RNA-seq shared-clonotype correlation. Even smaller IR-seq throughput identified most shared clonotypes.

Every patient had bone marrow sampled while the disease was active. CDR1 and CDR2 from the germline V gene are MDHEN and SYDVKM. V lost 6 bases and J lost 5, with 10 bases in between. This CDR3 spans 13 amino acids. Molecular barcoded adaptors covering alpha/delta and beta/gamma chains were used on approximately 400 ng RNA. From the reads, TCRdb called clonotypes with MiXCR, one entry per CDR3 protein. The repertoire includes under 35,000 distinct CDR3 sequences, around 18% of them detected once, and 15% to 20% sits in the top ten. The rearrangement uses TRBV28 and TRBJ1-4; possible D gene TRBD1, 6 bases. The sample consisted of a population of CD138-negative cells sorted from bone marrow. The clonotype was recovered from a donor at least 40 years old with multiple myeloma. CDR3 protein: CASRRGSNEKLFF. The CDR3 DNA is TGTGCCAGCAGAAGGGGGAGCAATGAAAAACTGTTTTTT.